Below are 29 T cell receptor beta chains sequenced from a single sample in a study of CD8+CD57+ T cells in acquired aplastic anemia. CDR3 and TCR beta VDJ profiling relied on genomic DNA as the template. TCRdb fed the reads into MiXCR, producing one record per CDR3 protein. The sample includes about 470,000 distinct CDR3 sequences, 25% to 40% of them seen just once. An expansion of CD8+CD57+ cells by flow cytometry had been shown in patients chosen for sequencing. Sequenced: sorted CD4+, CD8+, or CD8+CD57+ T cells (not recorded which) from PBMCs. The receptors derive from a human donor with aplastic anemia.

This chain uses TRBV20-1 with TRBJ2-2, with 8 nucleotides matching TRBD2. V was pared by 0 bases and J by 0 bases, with 3 bases of the junction left unmatched. The CDR3 totals 16 residues. Germline V gene lookup returns CDR1 DFQATT and CDR2 SNEGSKA (reference sequence). The CDR3: CSARDRREANTGELFF. CDR3 nucleotide sequence: TGCAGTGCTAGAGATCGGCGGGAGGCGAACACCGGGGAGCTGTTTTTT.

This clonotype was picked up many times. This rearrangement joins TRBV10-3 to TRBJ1-2, with unresolved D. Trimming stripped 3 bases from V and 8 bases from J, with 10 bases between. The CDR3 extends over 12 amino acids. Germline V gene sequence: CDR1 ENHRY, CDR2 SYGVKD. CDR3: CAISDVGVGYTF. In DNA, the CDR3 is TGTGCCATCAGTGATGTTGGAGTCGGCTACACCTTC.

This clonotype has only a few counts. A read error may account for a junction end that differs from germline. The chain has TRBV9 and TRBJ2-5; 9 nucleotides match TRBD1. Per the germline V gene, CDR1 is SGDLS and CDR2 is YYNGEE. The CDR3 loop spans 17 amino acids. CDR3 DNA: TGTGCCAGCAGCTTGGGCCCCTCTGGACAGGGGCAAGAGTCCCAGTACTTC. Translation gives CASSLGPSGQGQESQYF.

There are many counts of this clonotype. The V call is TRBV20-1, the J call TRBJ2-5; TRBD2 agrees at 8 bases. The CDR3 extends over 12 amino acids. Germline V CDR1 and CDR2: DFQATT, SNEGSKA (reference sequence). Germline trimming cut 3 bases from V and 5 bases from J; bases unmatched to any gene: 2. The CDR3 sequence: CSARTSAETQYF. CDR3 nucleotides: TGCAGTGCTAGGACTAGCGCGGAGACCCAGTACTTC.

Only one count was recorded for this clonotype. This chain links TRBV29-1 with TRBJ1-1; D unresolved. This CDR3 is 15 amino acids long. Germline CDR1 reads SQVTM; CDR2 reads ANQGSEA. The CDR3 DNA reads as TGCCAGCAGTTACAAGAGGGCACCCAGAACACTGAAGCTTTCTTT. Its translation: CQQLQEGTQNTEAFF.

The V call is TRBV7-8, the J call TRBJ2-5; TRBD2 aligns across 7 bases. The CDR3 has 13 residues. V dropped 5 bases and J dropped 4; count of bases not matched to a gene: 4. Germline CDR1 is SGHVS and CDR2 is FQNEAQ. CDR3 sequence: CASSKGRGETQYF. The DNA for the CDR3 is TGTGCCAGCAGCAAGGGGAGGGGAGAGACCCAGTACTTC. Complete variable domain (other parts from reference TRBV7-8 and TRBJ2-5): GAGVSQSPRYKVAKRGQDVALRCDPISGHVSLFWYQQALGQGPEFLTYFQNEAQLDKSGLPSDRFFAERPEGSVSTLKIQRTQQEDSAVYLCASSKGRGETQYFGPGTRLLVL.

This clonotype showed up just a few times. The rearrangement links TRBV19 to TRBJ2-7; 7 nucleotides line up with TRBD1. Trimming at V came to 2 bases and at J to 2 bases, leaving 18 bases not matched to a gene. The CDR3 is 19 amino acids. CDR1 is LNHDA, CDR2 SQIVND, per germline (reference sequence). CDR3 sequence: CASSIKGASGGHGPYEQYF. DNA for the CDR3: TGTGCCAGTAGTATAAAGGGGGCTTCGGGCGGACATGGCCCCTACGAGCAGTACTTC. Using reference TRBV19 and TRBJ2-7 for the parts outside the CDR3, the full variable domain is DGGITQSPKYLFRKEGQNVTLSCEQNLNHDAMYWYRQDPGQGLRLIYYSQIVNDFQKGDIAEGYSVSREKKESFPLTVTSAQKNPTAFYLCASSIKGASGGHGPYEQYFGPGTRLTVT.

This clonotype was detected only a few times. The rearrangement uses TRBV25-1 and TRBJ1-1; the match to TRBD1 covers 7 bases. The CDR3 length is 16 residues. Germline V gene data show CDR1 as MGHDK and CDR2 as SYGVNS. V was clipped by 6 bases and J by 6 bases; unmatched bases: 16. For the CDR3, the DNA is TGTGCCAGCAGCTTCCGGGACAAGAATAGGGGGCCTGAAGCTTTCTTT. It specifies CASSFRDKNRGPEAFF.

This clonotype was counted between two and nine times. The rearrangement links TRBV6-5 to TRBJ2-7; D gene ambiguous. V was cut by 0 bases and J by 3 bases, with 12 bases left in between. The CDR3 spans 15 residues. The germline gives CDR1 MNHEY, CDR2 SVGAGI. This chain's CDR3 is CASSYSTPVNYEQYF. CDR3 sequence (DNA): TGTGCCAGCAGTTACTCAACCCCCGTTAACTACGAGCAGTACTTC.

J is TRBJ2-7 and V is TRBV10-3; D remains ambiguous. The CDR3 runs 13 residues. Between the trimmed V and J ends, which lost 3 bases and 5 bases, there was a span of 11 bases. CDR1 and CDR2 (germline): ENHRY, SYGVKD. DNA for the CDR3: TGTGCCATCAGTGAAGGACGATTCCACGAGCAGTACTTC. Translation: CAISEGRFHEQYF.

V usage is TRBV20-1 and J usage is TRBJ1-1, with D tentatively TRBD1 (6 bases). V dropped 5 bases and J dropped 4 bases, with 17 bases sitting between them. Looked up from germline, CDR1 is DFQATT and CDR2 is SNEGSKA (reference sequence). This CDR3 comprises 14 residues. For the CDR3, the DNA is TGCAGTGCTGAGGCAGGGGTGTTAGTCACTGAAGCTTTCTTT. Its protein is CSAEAGVLVTEAFF.

This clonotype came up a few times. This may arise from a read error, as a much more abundant clone is one base away. In nucleotides, the CDR3 is TGTGCCAGCAGTGACGACAGAGATAATGAAGAACTGTTTTTT. The encoded protein is CASSDDRDNEELFF. The rearrangement links TRBV2 to TRBJ1-4, with D perhaps TRBD1 (5 bases). The CDR3 runs to 14 residues. CDR1 is SNHLY and CDR2 is FYNNEI in the germline V gene.

The J gene is TRBJ1-1, the V gene TRBV7-3; D gene uncertain. V gave up 6 bases and J gave up 0 bases, with 8 bases separating them. Germline CDR1 and CDR2: SGHTA and FQGTGA. This CDR3 contains 13 residues. The DNA of the CDR3 is TGTGCCAGCAGAAATACAGTGAACACTGAAGCTTTCTTT. It is translated as CASRNTVNTEAFF.

This clonotype was recorded at least ten times. The CDR3 is CSAESGAAYGYTF. The CDR3 region has the DNA TGCAGTGCCGAAAGCGGGGCGGCCTATGGCTACACCTTC. The chain couples TRBV20-1 to TRBJ1-2; D perhaps matches TRBD1 (5 bases). Trimming removed 6 bases from V and 4 bases from J, with 15 bases in between. This CDR3 region has 13 residues. Germline assignment: CDR1 DFQATT and CDR2 SNEGSKA (reference sequence).

This clonotype was recorded many times. The chain combines TRBV7-2 with TRBJ1-2, with TRBD1 matching over 7 bases. The CDR3 length is 15 residues. Trimming at V came to 0 bases and at J to 7 bases, leaving 8 bases not matched to a gene. The germline gives CDR1 SGHTA, CDR2 FQGNSA. CDR3 nucleotide sequence: TGTGCCAGCAGCTTAGCAGGGGGCCATCAGGGTGGCTACACCTTC. The encoded protein is CASSLAGGHQGGYTF.

The V gene is TRBV2, the J gene TRBJ1-6, with no clear D. Trimming removed 1 base from V and 6 bases from J, with 10 bases in between. Germline-derived CDR1 and CDR2 are SNHLY and FYNNEI. The CDR3 is 15 amino acids. The CDR3 coding sequence is TGTGCCAGCAGTGAAGACGGACCTTCTAATTCACCCCTCCACTTT. It codes for CASSEDGPSNSPLHF.

The rearrangement links TRBV12-3 or TRBV12-4 to TRBJ1-1; D is ambiguous. The CDR3 sequence is 12 residues long. Trimming took 7 bases from V and 8 from J, leaving 14 bases between them. CDR3 bases: TGTGCCAGCACCCCTGCTAGGTCAGAAGCTTTCTTT. The encoded protein is CASTPARSEAFF.

This clonotype was detected ten times or more. The chain recombines TRBV4-3 with TRBJ2-7, with D perhaps matching TRBD1 (6 bases). V was shortened by 1 base and J by 3 bases, with 10 bases between the two germline ends. Germline V gene lookup returns CDR1 LGHNA and CDR2 YSLEER. There are 14 residues in the CDR3. As DNA, the CDR3 is TGCGCCAGCAGCCAAGCAACAGGGAACTACGAGCAGTACTTC. It is translated as CASSQATGNYEQYF.

The chain employs TRBV19 and TRBJ2-1, with 7 bases lining up with TRBD2. Germline CDR1 reads LNHDA; CDR2 reads SQIVND (reference sequence). CDR3 length: 17 amino acids. Losses at the gene ends were 6 bases for V and 5 bases for J; bases not matched to a gene: 16. CDR3 in amino acids: CASRPGGRAGPNNEQFF. The CDR3, as DNA: TGTGCCAGTAGACCTGGGGGGAGGGCTGGACCTAACAATGAGCAGTTCTTC.

This chain links TRBV29-1 with TRBJ2-7, with 7 bases lining up with TRBD1. CDR1 is SQVTM and CDR2 is ANQGSEA in the germline V gene. V lost 7 bases to trimming and J lost 2 bases; unmatched junction nucleotides: 2. This CDR3 spans 11 amino acids. CDR3 bases: TGCAGCGGACAGGGACCCTACGAGCAGTACTTC. Translating it yields CSGQGPYEQYF.

This chain links TRBV6-1 with TRBJ2-7; 9 bases fit TRBD1. CDR3 length: 16 amino acids. Looked up from germline, CDR1 is MNHNS and CDR2 is SASEGT. Trimming at V came to 5 bases and at J to 3 bases, leaving 11 bases not matched to a gene. CDR3 nucleotides: TGTGCCAGCAGTCCCATTGGAACAGGGGGCATCTACGAGCAGTACTTC. Translating gives CASSPIGTGGIYEQYF.

This clonotype was observed a handful of times. At one of its ends the junction is not consistent with the germline gene, which may arise from a read error. V usage is TRBV10-3 and J usage is TRBJ1-2, with D perhaps TRBD1 (6 bases). The CDR3 runs 16 residues. Germline CDR1 and CDR2: ENHRY and SYGVKD. The CDR3 sequence is CASSESVRGSIGGYTF. The DNA of the CDR3 is TGTGCCAGCAGTGAATCAGTCAGGGGAAGTATTGGTGGCTACACCTTC.

The rearrangement links TRBV2 to TRBJ1-2, with D tentatively TRBD1 (6 bases). The germline V gene has CDR1 SNHLY and CDR2 FYNNEI. The V end was cut by 8 bases, the J end by 5 bases, with 12 bases between. The CDR3 sequence is 12 residues long. The CDR3 here is CASRDTWYGYTF. CDR3 DNA sequence: TGTGCCAGCCGGGACACCTGGTATGGCTACACCTTC.

This clonotype has a count of ten or more. This sequence joins TRBV19 and TRBJ2-5; tentative D call: TRBD2 (5 bases). Germline V lookup: CDR1 LNHDA, CDR2 SQIVND (reference sequence). This CDR3 has 14 residues. V was pared by 2 bases and J by 3 bases, with 10 bases between. The CDR3 nucleotides read TGTGCCAGTAGTATAAGCCCGGGGAAAGAGACCCAGTACTTC. Protein product: CASSISPGKETQYF.

This clonotype was seen a handful of times. The chain is built from TRBV20-1 and TRBJ2-7; the match to TRBD2 covers 8 bases. V lost 5 bases, J lost 1 base, and 7 bases stayed unmatched. This CDR3 contains 14 residues. The germline CDR1 and CDR2 sequences are DFQATT and SNEGSKA (reference sequence). The CDR3 loop is CSAFKRGKSYEQYF. In DNA, the CDR3 is TGCAGTGCTTTTAAGCGGGGGAAATCCTACGAGCAGTACTTC.

In this sample, this clonotype turned up many times. The gene calls are TRBV2 and TRBJ1-1; no clear D. Trimming removed 1 base from V and 6 bases from J, with 12 bases in between. From germline, CDR1 is SNHLY and CDR2 FYNNEI. CDR3 length equals 14 residues. CDR3 loop: CASSEDTGRAEAFF. Here the CDR3 DNA reads TGTGCCAGCAGTGAAGACACCGGTCGTGCTGAAGCTTTCTTT.

This clonotype was observed a handful of times. The CDR3 DNA reads TGTGCCAGCAGCTTGAGGGGTATTTTGCACTATGGCTACACCTTC. As protein: CASSLRGILHYGYTF. The genes are TRBV13 and TRBJ1-2; D possibly corresponds to TRBD1 (5 bases). With 3 bases removed from V and 3 bases from J, the gap between germline ends came to 14 bases. The CDR3 covers 15 residues. CDR1 and CDR2 from the germline V gene are PRHDT and FYEKMQ (reference sequence). The full variable domain, in which reference TRBV13 and TRBJ1-2 provide the parts outside the CDR3, is AAGVIQSPRHLIKEKRETATLKCYPIPRHDTVYWYQQGPGQDPQFLISFYEKMQSDKGSIPDRFSAQQFSDYHSELNMSSLELGDSALYFCASSLRGILHYGYTFGSGTRLTVV.

The chain carries TRBV10-3 and TRBJ1-2; tentatively, D is TRBD1 (5 bases). The V end lost 0 bases, the J end lost 6 bases, and 11 bases lay between the germline ends. The CDR3 contains 14 residues. Germline V gene sequence: CDR1 ENHRY, CDR2 SYGVKD. The CDR3 region has the DNA TGTGCCATCAGTGAGTCCAACAGGAGGCATGGCTACACCTTC. Translation: CAISESNRRHGYTF.

This clonotype was seen many times. The V and J genes are TRBV25-1 and TRBJ2-2, with a weak D call TRBD1 (5 bases). There are 14 residues in the CDR3. V gave up 4 bases and J gave up 4 bases, with 10 bases separating them. Per the germline V gene, CDR1 is MGHDK and CDR2 is SYGVNS. The CDR3 nucleotides are TGTGCCAGCAGTGGGAAAGGGGTCACCGGGGAGCTGTTTTTT. It codes for CASSGKGVTGELFF.